Described below is a single TCR beta chain sequence and its context. What it recognizes is unknown. The data stem from a study of cytomegalovirus exposure and HLA in healthy donors. The CDR3 spans 16 residues. Germline lookup yields CDR1 SGHNT and CDR2 YENEEA. Trimming cost V 4 bases and J 0 bases; bases outside gene matches: 7. The study ran its PCR with 60 Vbeta and 13 Jbeta primers. Sequenced by immunoSEQ multiplex PCR; TCRdb stores in-frame clones only, minus some. The sample shows around 170,000 clones, more than 75% of them seen only once. Study-wide points: Some segments of the V type, notably TRBV6-2 and TRBV6-3, were excluded as indistinguishable. Three CMV-associated chains proved CMV antigen-specific in vitro. It was only CMV serostatus that was available as immune exposure information.

What was sequenced was PBMCs. The TCR originated in a male donor in good health and CMV-seronegative. This chain connects TRBV11-3 to TRBJ2-3; 7 bases are shared with TRBD2. Here the CDR3 DNA reads TGTGCCAGCAGCTATGGGGGGGGTTCTAGCACAGATACGCAGTATTTT. Its translation: CASSYGGGSSTDTQYF.